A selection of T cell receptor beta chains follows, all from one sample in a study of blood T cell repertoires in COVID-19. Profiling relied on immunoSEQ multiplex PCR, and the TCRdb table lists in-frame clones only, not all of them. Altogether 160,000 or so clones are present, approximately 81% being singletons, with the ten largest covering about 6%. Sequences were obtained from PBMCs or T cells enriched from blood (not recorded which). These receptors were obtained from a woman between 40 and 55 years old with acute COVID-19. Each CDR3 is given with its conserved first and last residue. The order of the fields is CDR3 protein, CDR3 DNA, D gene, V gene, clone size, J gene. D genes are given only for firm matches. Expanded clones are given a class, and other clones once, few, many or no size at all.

CDR3aa: CASIVLAGGNNEQFF
CDR3nt: TGTGCCAGCATAGTACTAGCGGGGGGGAACAATGAGCAGTTCTTC
d_gene: TRBD2
v_gene: TRBV6-5
abundance: -
j_gene: TRBJ2-1

CDR3aa: CASSRLRRKNTDTQYF
CDR3nt: TGTGCCAGCAGCCGACTTCGACGGAAGAACACAGATACGCAGTATTTT
d_gene: -
v_gene: TRBV11-2
abundance: -
j_gene: TRBJ2-3

CDR3aa: CASSQAVGTAYGYTF
CDR3nt: TGTGCCAGCAGCCAAGCAGTAGGGACAGCATATGGCTACACCTTC
d_gene: TRBD1
v_gene: TRBV14
abundance: -
j_gene: TRBJ1-2

CDR3aa: CASSEQGGRGTEAFF
CDR3nt: TGTGCCAGCAGTGAACAGGGGGGTCGAGGCACTGAAGCTTTCTTT
d_gene: TRBD1
v_gene: TRBV25-1
abundance: -
j_gene: TRBJ1-1

CDR3aa: CASSPTGWEAFF
CDR3nt: TGTGCCAGCAGTCCCACGGGGTGGGAAGCTTTCTTT
d_gene: -
v_gene: TRBV12-3/TRBV12-4
abundance: -
j_gene: TRBJ1-1

CDR3aa: CASSYEPPYSGSGMTQYF
CDR3nt: TGTGCCAGCAGTTACGAACCTCCCTATAGCGGTTCCGGGATGACCCAGTACTTC
d_gene: -
v_gene: TRBV2
abundance: -
j_gene: TRBJ2-5

CDR3aa: CASTPGTYNEQFF
CDR3nt: TGTGCCAGCACCCCGGGGACCTACAATGAGCAGTTCTTC
d_gene: -
v_gene: TRBV2
abundance: -
j_gene: TRBJ2-1

CDR3aa: CAWEGQINTEAFF
CDR3nt: TGTGCCTGGGAGGGACAGATCAACACTGAAGCTTTCTTT
d_gene: TRBD1
v_gene: TRBV30
abundance: few
j_gene: TRBJ1-1

CDR3aa: CASSLVQGGETQYF
CDR3nt: TGCGCCAGCAGCTTGGTACAGGGTGGGGAGACCCAGTACTTC
d_gene: -
v_gene: TRBV5-1
abundance: -
j_gene: TRBJ2-5

CDR3aa: CAIRNPGTEAFF
CDR3nt: TGTGCCATCCGGAATCCAGGCACTGAAGCTTTCTTT
d_gene: -
v_gene: TRBV10-3
abundance: -
j_gene: TRBJ1-1

CDR3aa: CASMLAGGPDTQYF
CDR3nt: TGTGCCAGCATGCTGGCGGGAGGGCCTGATACGCAGTATTTT
d_gene: TRBD2
v_gene: TRBV28
abundance: -
j_gene: TRBJ2-3

CDR3aa: CASSPRIAGDNEQFF
CDR3nt: TGTGCCAGCTCACCACGTATAGCGGGAGACAATGAGCAGTTCTTC
d_gene: TRBD2
v_gene: TRBV18
abundance: -
j_gene: TRBJ2-1

CDR3aa: CASTASGERTDTQYF
CDR3nt: TGCGCCAGCACCGCTAGCGGTGAACGCACAGATACGCAGTATTTT
d_gene: TRBD2
v_gene: TRBV10-1
abundance: once
j_gene: TRBJ2-3

CDR3aa: CASSLAPGYDEQFF
CDR3nt: TGCGCCAGCAGCTTGGCCCCGGGGTATGATGAGCAGTTCTTC
d_gene: -
v_gene: TRBV5-1
abundance: -
j_gene: TRBJ2-1

CDR3aa: CASGSMGGSSEQFF
CDR3nt: TGTGCCAGCGGGTCTATGGGCGGGAGCAGTGAGCAGTTCTTC
d_gene: TRBD2
v_gene: TRBV2
abundance: -
j_gene: TRBJ2-1

CDR3aa: CASSYSSTSGEGLDEQFF
CDR3nt: TGTGCCAGCAGTTACTCGAGTACTAGCGGAGAGGGGCTCGATGAGCAGTTCTTC
d_gene: TRBD2
v_gene: TRBV6-2/TRBV6-3
abundance: few
j_gene: TRBJ2-1

CDR3aa: CASSVSGVGGYTF
CDR3nt: TGTGCCAGCAGCGTCTCAGGGGTCGGTGGCTACACCTTC
d_gene: -
v_gene: TRBV13
abundance: -
j_gene: TRBJ1-2

CDR3aa: CASSPRVPVMGGDTQYF
CDR3nt: TGTGCCAGCAGCCCCCGGGTCCCAGTGATGGGTGGAGATACGCAGTATTTT
d_gene: -
v_gene: TRBV7-9
abundance: -
j_gene: TRBJ2-3

CDR3aa: CAWSVYGNNEQFF
CDR3nt: TGTGCCTGGAGTGTATACGGGAACAATGAGCAGTTCTTC
d_gene: -
v_gene: TRBV30
abundance: -
j_gene: TRBJ2-1

CDR3aa: CATSGQVGETQYF
CDR3nt: TGTGCCACCAGTGGTCAGGTTGGCGAGACCCAGTACTTC
d_gene: -
v_gene: TRBV24-1
abundance: -
j_gene: TRBJ2-5

CDR3aa: CASSEPGGNEQFF
CDR3nt: TGTGCCAGCAGTGAACCGGGTGGGAATGAGCAGTTCTTC
d_gene: -
v_gene: TRBV25-1
abundance: -
j_gene: TRBJ2-1

CDR3aa: CASSSDIQGRDTQYF
CDR3nt: TGTGCCAGCAGCTCAGATATACAGGGACGGGATACGCAGTATTTT
d_gene: -
v_gene: TRBV11-2
abundance: -
j_gene: TRBJ2-3

CDR3aa: CASGGGNIQYF
CDR3nt: TGTGCCAGCGGTGGCGGGAACATTCAGTACTTC
d_gene: -
v_gene: TRBV2
abundance: once
j_gene: TRBJ2-4

CDR3aa: CASSLRQTVYYGYTF
CDR3nt: TGTGCCAGCAGTCTCAGGCAGACAGTATACTATGGCTACACCTTC
d_gene: -
v_gene: TRBV2
abundance: -
j_gene: TRBJ1-2

CDR3aa: CASSSRTGDTEAFF
CDR3nt: TGCGCCAGCAGCTCACGGACAGGGGACACTGAAGCTTTCTTT
d_gene: TRBD1
v_gene: TRBV5-1
abundance: few
j_gene: TRBJ1-1

CDR3aa: CASRAGTANTGELFF
CDR3nt: TGTGCCAGCAGGGCCGGGACAGCGAACACCGGGGAGCTGTTTTTT
d_gene: TRBD1
v_gene: TRBV6-5
abundance: -
j_gene: TRBJ2-2

CDR3aa: CASSWRQGQTEAFF
CDR3nt: TGTGCCAGCAGCTGGAGACAGGGTCAAACTGAAGCTTTCTTT
d_gene: TRBD1
v_gene: TRBV5-5
abundance: -
j_gene: TRBJ1-1

CDR3aa: CASSKTRDRSLTGELFF
CDR3nt: TGTGCCAGCAGCAAAACCCGGGACAGGAGTCTCACCGGGGAGCTGTTTTTT
d_gene: TRBD1
v_gene: TRBV5-6
abundance: -
j_gene: TRBJ2-2

CDR3aa: CASSPDRFSYNEQFF
CDR3nt: TGTGCCAGCAGCCCGGACAGGTTTTCCTACAATGAGCAGTTCTTC
d_gene: TRBD1
v_gene: TRBV11-2
abundance: -
j_gene: TRBJ2-1

CDR3aa: CASSTRDRGIEKLFF
CDR3nt: TGTGCCAGCAGTACCCGGGACAGGGGAATTGAAAAACTGTTTTTT
d_gene: TRBD1
v_gene: TRBV6-5
abundance: -
j_gene: TRBJ1-4

CDR3aa: CASSLRPRGRDGEQYF
CDR3nt: TGTGCCAGCAGCCTCCGCCCCAGGGGGCGTGACGGCGAGCAGTACTTC
d_gene: TRBD1
v_gene: TRBV3-1/TRBV3-2
abundance: -
j_gene: TRBJ2-7

CDR3aa: CATSRDLFTEAFF
CDR3nt: TGTGCCACCAGCAGAGATCTCTTCACTGAAGCTTTCTTT
d_gene: -
v_gene: TRBV15
abundance: -
j_gene: TRBJ1-1

CDR3aa: CASTAGLGTDTQYF
CDR3nt: TGTGCCAGCACCGCAGGACTAGGCACAGATACGCAGTATTTT
d_gene: TRBD2
v_gene: TRBV6-4
abundance: -
j_gene: TRBJ2-3

CDR3aa: CASSSTGGSTNSPLHF
CDR3nt: TGTGCCAGCAGTTCTACAGGGGGCTCTACTAATTCACCCCTCCACTTT
d_gene: TRBD1
v_gene: TRBV7-8
abundance: -
j_gene: TRBJ1-6

CDR3aa: CASSLQGLRMNTEAFF
CDR3nt: TGTGCCAGCAGCTTGCAGGGGTTGAGGATGAACACTGAAGCTTTCTTT
d_gene: -
v_gene: TRBV5-4
abundance: -
j_gene: TRBJ1-1

CDR3aa: CASSLKGVAGVDTQYF
CDR3nt: TGTGCCAGCAGCCTCAAGGGGGTAGCGGGAGTAGATACGCAGTATTTT
d_gene: TRBD2
v_gene: TRBV5-6
abundance: -
j_gene: TRBJ2-3